What follows are 16 T cell receptor beta chains derived from one specimen sequenced in a study of blood T cell repertoires in COVID-19. Measured with immunoSEQ multiplex PCR; TCRdb has only the in-frame clones, and not every one. The sample consists of tens of thousands of clones, about 70% of them appearing once. The sequencing input was peripheral blood. All receptors derive from a woman aged 45-59 years with active or convalescent COVID-19.

This clone was seen only a few times. The rearrangement uses TRBV3-1 (or the pseudogene TRBV3-2) and TRBJ2-7; 10 positions match TRBD2. This CDR3 comprises 14 residues. The V segment lost 3 bases and the J segment 3 bases; nucleotides outside the gene matches: 2. CDR1 is LGHDT and CDR2 is YNNKEL in the germline V gene (reference sequence). CDR3 region: CASSQSSGSYEQYF. CDR3 nucleotide sequence: TGTGCCAGCAGCCAGTCTAGCGGGAGCTACGAGCAGTACTTC.

The chain joins TRBV7-8 to TRBJ1-1, with unresolved D. CDR1 and CDR2 (germline): SGHVS, FQNEAQ. This CDR3 comprises 14 residues. Deletions cut 1 base from V and 1 base from J, with 7 bases between. CDR3 DNA: TGTGCCAGCAGCTTAGGACTCTCGAACACTGAAGCTTTCTTT. Translated, it gives CASSLGLSNTEAFF.

The rearrangement uses TRBV7-9 and TRBJ2-3; D is possibly TRBD2 (6 bases). Germline V gene data show CDR1 as SEHNR and CDR2 as FQNEAQ (reference sequence). The CDR3 runs 14 residues. Trimming pared 1 base from V and 2 bases from J, leaving 7 bases between. Here the CDR3 DNA reads TGTGCCAGCAGCTTAGGGGACTTCACAGATACGCAGTATTTT. Amino acid sequence: CASSLGDFTDTQYF.

This clone appeared many times. The rearrangement joins TRBV24-1 to TRBJ2-2; 11 nucleotides match TRBD2. Germline CDR1 and CDR2: KGHDR and SFDVKD. Losses at the gene ends were 5 bases for V and 3 bases for J; bases not matched to a gene: 7. The CDR3 has 17 amino acids. Here the CDR3 reads CATSGDGLAGYTGELFF. The CDR3 coding sequence is TGTGCCACCAGTGGGGATGGACTAGCGGGCTACACCGGGGAGCTGTTTTTT.

At least ten counts were recorded for this clone. The gene calls are TRBV19 and TRBJ2-7; tentative D call: TRBD1 (12 bases). This CDR3 is 18 amino acids long. The ends were cut back, 8 bases at V and 1 base at J, with 27 bases in the middle. Germline-derived CDR1 and CDR2 are LNHDA and SQIVND (reference sequence). This chain's CDR3 is CASAPGQGASGRSYEQYF. For the CDR3, the DNA is TGTGCCAGTGCTCCGGGACAGGGGGCTAGCGGGAGGTCCTACGAGCAGTACTTC.

The rearrangement joins TRBV2 to TRBJ1-5, with TRBD1 matching over 8 bases. CDR1 and CDR2 (germline): SNHLY, FYNNEI. J lost 0 bases, V lost 4 bases, and 8 bases had no gene match. The CDR3 runs to 17 residues. The CDR3 bases are TGTGCCAGCAGTGTCGGGACAGGTCATTATAGCAATCAGCCCCAGCATTTT. Translation gives CASSVGTGHYSNQPQHF. The full variable domain, completed using reference TRBV2 and TRBJ1-5, is EPEVTQTPSHQVTQMGQEVILRCVPISNHLYFYWYRQILGQKVEFLVSFYNNEISEKSEIFDDQFSVERPDGSNFTLKIRSTKLEDSAMYFCASSVGTGHYSNQPQHFGDGTRLSIL.

The rearrangement uses TRBV7-9 and TRBJ1-4; D unresolved. With 9 bases removed from V and 5 bases from J, the gap between germline ends came to 10 bases. Germline CDR1 reads SEHNR; CDR2 reads FQNEAQ (reference sequence). The CDR3 length is 12 residues. The CDR3 here is CASQESNEKLFF. DNA for the CDR3: TGTGCCAGTCAGGAATCCAATGAAAAACTGTTTTTT. The whole variable domain, remainder taken from reference TRBV7-9 and TRBJ1-4, is DTGVSQNPRHKITKRGQNVTFRCDPISEHNRLYWYRQTLGQGPEFLTYFQNEAQLEKSRLLSDRFSAERPKGSFSTLEIQRTEQGDSAMYLCASQESNEKLFFGSGTQLSVL.

The chain employs TRBV2 and TRBJ2-7; 7 bases fit TRBD1. Germline-derived CDR1 and CDR2 are SNHLY and FYNNEI. The CDR3 runs to 15 residues. V was clipped by 6 bases and J by 6 bases; unmatched bases: 14. CDR3 sequence reads: CASSEPRQGRGEQYF. The CDR3 nucleotides read TGTGCCAGCAGCGAACCGCGACAGGGTAGGGGCGAGCAGTACTTC.

This clone showed up just a few times. The V gene is TRBV7-2, the J gene TRBJ1-1; D not certain. CDR3 length: 14 residues. Looked up from germline, CDR1 is SGHTA and CDR2 is FQGNSA. Trimming left V 5 bases short and J 1 base short, with 11 bases between. CDR3 sequence reads: CASSTPYQNTEAFF. In DNA form, the CDR3 reads TGTGCCAGCAGCACCCCCTATCAGAACACTGAAGCTTTCTTT.

The chain uses TRBV5-6 and TRBJ2-7; 8 nucleotides agree with TRBD1. Looked up from germline, CDR1 is SGHDT and CDR2 is YYEEEE. Trimming at V came to 4 bases and at J to 0 bases, leaving 9 bases not matched to a gene. The CDR3 length is 16 residues. The CDR3, as DNA: TGTGCCAGCAGCCCGGACAGGGCCTTCCCCTCCTACGAGCAGTACTTC. Residues: CASSPDRAFPSYEQYF. The full variable domain, with the rest looked up from reference TRBV5-6 and TRBJ2-7, is DAGVTQSPTHLIKTRGQQVTLRCSPKSGHDTVSWYQQALGQGPQFIFQYYEEEERQRGNFPDRFSGHQFPNYSSELNVNALLLGDSALYLCASSPDRAFPSYEQYFGPGTRLTVT.

This clone appeared once. This chain joins TRBV20-1 and TRBJ1-6, with D possibly matching TRBD1 (5 bases). The CDR3 length is 12 residues. V gave up 3 bases and J gave up 16 bases, with 16 bases separating them. CDR1 is DFQATT, CDR2 SNEGSKA, per germline (reference sequence). The CDR3 nucleotides are TGCAGTGCTAGTTTCCAGGGCCGACCACTCCACTTT. Its protein product is CSASFQGRPLHF.

The rearrangement links TRBV25-1 to TRBJ2-7; D is undetermined. Germline V gene data show CDR1 as MGHDK and CDR2 as SYGVNS. The CDR3 has 13 residues. Trimming took 3 bases from V and 4 from J, leaving 10 bases between them. The CDR3 region is CASSEAGSYEQYF. CDR3 nucleotides: TGTGCCAGCAGTGAGGCAGGTAGTTACGAGCAGTACTTC.

This clone has a handful of counts. This rearrangement joins TRBV28 to TRBJ1-4, with 8 positions matching TRBD1. There are 14 residues in the CDR3. Germline CDR1 and CDR2: MDHEN and SYDVKM. With V trimmed by 4 bases and J by 6 bases, 4 bases remained unmatched. CDR3 in DNA: TGTGCCAGCAGTTCTCAGGGGGCGCATGAAAAACTGTTTTTT. Protein sequence: CASSSQGAHEKLFF.

This clone has only a few counts. This rearrangement joins TRBV6-5 to TRBJ2-2; D might be TRBD1 (6 bases). Germline values: CDR1 MNHEY, CDR2 SVGAGI. The CDR3 length is 15 residues. Trimming removed 5 bases from V and 1 base from J, with 11 bases in between. CDR3 sequence: CASSRQELNTGELFF. CDR3 coding DNA: TGTGCCAGCAGTAGACAGGAGTTGAACACCGGGGAGCTGTTTTTT.

This clone showed up just once. The chain joins TRBV7-9 to TRBJ2-3; D is uncertain. This CDR3 is built from 13 residues. Trimming left V 0 bases short and J 4 bases short, with 5 bases between. Germline CDR1 reads SEHNR; CDR2 reads FQNEAQ (reference sequence). CDR3 amino acids: CASSLAGPDTQYF. Written as DNA, the CDR3 is TGTGCCAGCAGCTTAGCGGGCCCAGATACGCAGTATTTT.

The chain combines TRBV18 with TRBJ1-5; D might be TRBD1 (6 bases). Trimming pared 6 bases from V and 3 bases from J, leaving 18 bases between. The CDR3 is 16 residues long. Germline V gives CDR1 KGHSH, CDR2 LQKENI. CDR3 sequence reads: CASSAGQPENNQPQHF. DNA for the CDR3: TGTGCCAGCTCGGCAGGACAGCCCGAGAACAATCAGCCCCAGCATTTT.